This entry describes one T cell receptor (beta chain). Its antigen is currently not known. No much larger clone exists at a distance of one base, and base qualities are not known. According to the germline V gene (reference sequence), CDR1 reads DFQATT and CDR2 reads SNEGSKA. The CDR3 measures 13 amino acids from cysteine to phenylalanine. The only DNA kept is the CDR3, 39 bases in frame from the first base. The V end loses 6 bases and the J end loses 3 bases, and a stretch of 15 bases separates them. The source of the sample is a study of vaccination and CD4 T cells after COVID-19 (dated by TCRdb to about 2022). Study-level background: SARS-CoV-2 positivity had been established in the convalescent patients by nasal swab PCR, and mild disease was recorded in under ten of these patients and severe disease in one. For stimulating the cultures, overlapping spike peptide pools were used, derived from SARS-CoV-2 as well as from the common cold coronaviruses HCoV-NL63, HCoV-OC43 and HCoV-229E. Control cultures used a CEFX viral epitope pool as positive control, an HIV-1 Nef peptide pool as negative control, or no peptide. Participants got two doses of the Pfizer-BioNTech BNT162b2 vaccine (n=8) or two doses of the Moderna mRNA-1273 vaccine (n=2). Post-COVID blood samples were collected from convalescent patients a median of around 100 days after diagnosis, with a range of about 35 to 161 days. Post-vaccine blood samples were taken a median of about 72 days after the second vaccine dose, with a range of about 12 to 250 days. Six males and four females were included in the convalescent cohort, with two Hispanic individuals, seven Caucasians, two Asians and one multiracial person represented. The spike-specific CD4+ TCR repertoire was compared before and after mRNA vaccination in ten to eleven COVID-19 convalescent patients and a few infection-naive healthy vaccine recipients. The full study reports these points: In convalescent patients, nearly all vaccine-specific clones (304 of 307) were found to be mono-reactive for SARS-CoV-2 spike rather than cross-reactive with common cold coronaviruses. Although the median number of SARS-CoV-2-reactive clonotypes went up from more than 20 after infection to 38 after vaccination, the increase was not significant. Only a relatively small number of convalescent patients were included in the study, and early timepoints following natural infection were not analyzed. In convalescent patients, a median approximately 83% of post-vaccine SARS-CoV-2-reactive clones were detected only after vaccination, suggesting vaccine-specific priming.

The sample's treatment or condition, from its label and the paper: approximately 9-day PBMC culture with coronavirus spike peptide pools or control peptides (ViraFEST assay). The ViraFEST assay, used in the study, expanded antigen-specific T cells with peptide pools and then identified the expanded clonotypes through TCR sequencing. The convalescent patients' positive SARS-CoV-2 PCR tests fell between March and December 2020, which was before the Alpha, Beta and Delta variants emerged in the United States. More than 1.5 million PBMCs per well were cultured in IMDM with roughly 5% human AB serum and roughly 9.3 IU/ml IL-2, plus 10 ug/ml peptide pools. On days 3 and 7, half of the culture medium was replaced with fresh IL-2-containing medium. After 10 days of culture, CD4+ T cells were isolated by negative selection using the EasySep CD4+ T cell isolation kit. PBMCs were separated from whole blood using Ficoll-Paque Plus gradient centrifugation and then either used fresh or cryopreserved at -140C. Each culture condition was generally run in triplicate wells.

Libraries were constructed by PCR. TCR sequencing of DNA from cultured CD4+ T cells used the Oncomine TCR Beta short-read assay at the Johns Hopkins FTIC core. The QIAamp micro DNA kit was used to extract genomic DNA from the cultured CD4+ T cells. Oncomine TCR Beta libraries made from cultured CD4+ T cells were pooled using unique dual indexes and sequenced on an Illumina iSeq 100. On the authors' methods: Non-productive sequences were removed, and CDR3s that did not start with C, did not end with F or W, or were shorter than 7 amino acids were discarded. Antigen-specific clonotypes were identified using the MANAFEST web application through comparison of peptide-stimulated wells with reference and other culture wells. To be called positive, a clone needed an FDR below 0.05, an odds ratio above 5, and a productive frequency above 0.1% in at least two of three replicate wells. A clonotype counted as cross-reactive if it showed significant expansion both in the SARS-CoV-2 spike wells and in at least one common cold coronavirus spike condition. Levenshtein distances (stringdist) and unrooted phylogenetic trees (ape) in R version 3.6.1 were used to assess CDR3 homology. TCRdb trimmed the raw reads at Q25, called clones with MiXCR and kept productive beta chains. Here each entry gathers all rows of one CDR3 protein and keeps the most common genes and DNA. The V and J calls were not made by the authors but by TCRdb's processing. A total of 6,500 to 10,000 distinct CDR3 sequences appear in this sample, 61% of them only once. The ten largest clonotypes hold about 15% of the sample.

The receptor was isolated from a human donor with COVID-19. Source: cultured CD4+ T cells from blood, taken after SARS-CoV-2 vaccination. Recombination joined TRBV20-1 with TRBJ2-7; the D gene is unclear. CDR3 sequence: CSAPLGRVYEQYF. The sequenced DNA: TGCAGTGCCCCTTTGGGCCGCGTCTACGAGCAGTACTTC.